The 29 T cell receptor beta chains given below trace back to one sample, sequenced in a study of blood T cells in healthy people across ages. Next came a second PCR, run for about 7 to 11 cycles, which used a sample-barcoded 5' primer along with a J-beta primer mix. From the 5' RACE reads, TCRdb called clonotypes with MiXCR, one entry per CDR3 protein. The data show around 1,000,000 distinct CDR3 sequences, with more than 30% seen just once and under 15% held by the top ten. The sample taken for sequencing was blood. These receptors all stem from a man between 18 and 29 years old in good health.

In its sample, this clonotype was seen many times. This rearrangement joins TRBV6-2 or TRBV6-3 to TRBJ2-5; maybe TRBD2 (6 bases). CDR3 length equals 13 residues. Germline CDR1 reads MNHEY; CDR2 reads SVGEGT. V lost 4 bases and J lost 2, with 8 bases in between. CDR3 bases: TGTGCCAGCAGTTCCGGGACTCAAGAGACCCAGTACTTC. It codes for CASSSGTQETQYF.

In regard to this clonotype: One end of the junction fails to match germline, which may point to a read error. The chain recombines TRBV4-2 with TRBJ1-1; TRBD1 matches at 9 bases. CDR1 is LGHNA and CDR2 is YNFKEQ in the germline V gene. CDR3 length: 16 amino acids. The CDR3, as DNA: TGTGCCAGCGGCCAGCGCCTTGGACAGGGGAGAACTGAAGCTTTCTTT. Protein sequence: CASGQRLGQGRTEAFF.

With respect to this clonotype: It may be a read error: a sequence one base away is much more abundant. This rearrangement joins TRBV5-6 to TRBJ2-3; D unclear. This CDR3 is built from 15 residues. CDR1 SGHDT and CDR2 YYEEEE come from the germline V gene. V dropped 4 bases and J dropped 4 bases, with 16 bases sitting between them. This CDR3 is CASSLWRLYSDTQYF. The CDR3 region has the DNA TGTGCCAGCAGCCTGTGGCGCCTGTACTCAGATACGCAGTATTTT.

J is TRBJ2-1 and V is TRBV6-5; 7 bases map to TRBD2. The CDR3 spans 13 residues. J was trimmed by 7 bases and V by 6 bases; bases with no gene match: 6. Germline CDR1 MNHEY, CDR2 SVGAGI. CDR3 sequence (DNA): TGTGCCAGCAGGGGGGGGGGTAGAAATGAGCAGTTCTTC. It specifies CASRGGGRNEQFF.

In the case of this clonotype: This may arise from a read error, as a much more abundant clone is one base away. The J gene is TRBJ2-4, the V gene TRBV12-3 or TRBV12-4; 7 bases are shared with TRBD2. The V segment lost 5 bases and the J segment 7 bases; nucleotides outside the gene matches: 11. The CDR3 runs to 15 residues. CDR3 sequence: CASSPPDGGMNIQYF. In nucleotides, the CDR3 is TGTGCCAGCAGTCCCCCTGACGGGGGGATGAACATTCAGTACTTC.

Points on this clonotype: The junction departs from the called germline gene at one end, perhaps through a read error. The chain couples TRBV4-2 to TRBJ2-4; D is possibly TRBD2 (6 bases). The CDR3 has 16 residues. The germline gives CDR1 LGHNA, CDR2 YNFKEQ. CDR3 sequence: CAGSQGGTWARNIQYF. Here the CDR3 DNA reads TGTGCCGGCAGCCAAGGCGGGACGTGGGCACGAAACATTCAGTACTTC.

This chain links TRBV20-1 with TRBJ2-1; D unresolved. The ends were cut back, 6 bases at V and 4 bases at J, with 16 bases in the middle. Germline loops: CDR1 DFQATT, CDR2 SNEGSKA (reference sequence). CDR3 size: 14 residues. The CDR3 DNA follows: TGCAGTGCCGCAGGTTTTAATCGGTACAATGAGCAGTTCTTC. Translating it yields CSAAGFNRYNEQFF.

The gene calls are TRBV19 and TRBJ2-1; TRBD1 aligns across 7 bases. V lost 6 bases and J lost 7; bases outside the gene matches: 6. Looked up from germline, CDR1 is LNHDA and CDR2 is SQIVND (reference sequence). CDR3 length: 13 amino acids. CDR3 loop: CASRRDSANEQFF. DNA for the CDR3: TGTGCCAGTAGACGGGACAGTGCGAATGAGCAGTTCTTC.

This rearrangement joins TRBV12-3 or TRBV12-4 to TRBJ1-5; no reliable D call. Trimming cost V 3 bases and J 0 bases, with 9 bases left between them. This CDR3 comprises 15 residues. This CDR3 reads CASSLLRGSNQPQHF. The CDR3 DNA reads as TGTGCCAGCAGTTTGTTACGGGGTAGCAATCAGCCCCAGCATTTT.

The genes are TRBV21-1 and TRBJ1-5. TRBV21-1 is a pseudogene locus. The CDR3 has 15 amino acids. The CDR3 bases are TGTGCCAGCAGCACCGCAGCTATAAGCAATCAGCCCCAGCATTTT. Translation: CASSTAAISNQPQHF.

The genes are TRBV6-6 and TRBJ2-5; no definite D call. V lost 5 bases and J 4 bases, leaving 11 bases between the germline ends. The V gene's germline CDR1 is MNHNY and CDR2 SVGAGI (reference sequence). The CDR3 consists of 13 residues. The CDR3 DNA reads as TGTGCCAGCAGTGACCTTCAACGAGAGACCCAGTACTTC. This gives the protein CASSDLQRETQYF.

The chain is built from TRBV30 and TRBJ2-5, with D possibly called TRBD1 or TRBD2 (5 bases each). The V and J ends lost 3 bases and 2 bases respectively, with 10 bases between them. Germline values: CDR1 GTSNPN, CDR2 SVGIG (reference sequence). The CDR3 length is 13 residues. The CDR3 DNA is TGTGCCTGGAGAATGGGACGACAAGAGACCCAGTACTTC. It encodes CAWRMGRQETQYF.

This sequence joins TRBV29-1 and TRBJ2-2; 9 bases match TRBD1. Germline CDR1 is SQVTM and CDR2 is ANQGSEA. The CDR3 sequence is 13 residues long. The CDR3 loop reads CGGQGSNTGELFF. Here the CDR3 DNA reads TGCGGGGGACAGGGTTCTAACACCGGGGAGCTGTTTTTT.

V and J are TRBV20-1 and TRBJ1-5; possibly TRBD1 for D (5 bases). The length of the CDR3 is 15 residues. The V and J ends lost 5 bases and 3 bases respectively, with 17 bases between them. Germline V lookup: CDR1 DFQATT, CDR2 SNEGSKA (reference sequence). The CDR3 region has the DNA TGCAGTGCTCGTAATTCCGGGACGCCCAATCAGCCCCAGCATTTT. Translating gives CSARNSGTPNQPQHF.

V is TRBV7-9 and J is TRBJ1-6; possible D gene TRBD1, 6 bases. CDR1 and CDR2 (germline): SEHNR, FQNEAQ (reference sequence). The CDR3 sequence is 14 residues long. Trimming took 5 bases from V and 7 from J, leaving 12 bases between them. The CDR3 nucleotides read TGTGCCAGCAGCGTCACAGGGTTGAATTCACCCCTCCACTTT. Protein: CASSVTGLNSPLHF.

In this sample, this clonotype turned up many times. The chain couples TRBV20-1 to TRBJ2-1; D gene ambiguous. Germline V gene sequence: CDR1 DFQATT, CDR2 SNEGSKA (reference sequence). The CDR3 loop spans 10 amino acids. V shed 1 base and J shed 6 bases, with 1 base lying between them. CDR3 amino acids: CSARANEQFF. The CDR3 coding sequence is TGCAGTGCTAGAGCCAATGAGCAGTTCTTC.

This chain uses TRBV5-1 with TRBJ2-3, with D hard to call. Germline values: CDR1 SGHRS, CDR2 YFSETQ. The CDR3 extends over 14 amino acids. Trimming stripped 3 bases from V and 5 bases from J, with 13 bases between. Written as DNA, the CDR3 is TGCGCCAGCAGCTGGGTAGATGTCCAAGATACGCAGTATTTT. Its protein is CASSWVDVQDTQYF.

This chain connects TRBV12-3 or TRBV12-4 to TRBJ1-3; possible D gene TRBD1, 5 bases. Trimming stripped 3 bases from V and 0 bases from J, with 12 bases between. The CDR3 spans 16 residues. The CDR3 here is CASSFPGLGSGNTIYF. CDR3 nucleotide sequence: TGTGCCAGCAGTTTCCCAGGGCTCGGCTCTGGAAACACCATATATTTT.

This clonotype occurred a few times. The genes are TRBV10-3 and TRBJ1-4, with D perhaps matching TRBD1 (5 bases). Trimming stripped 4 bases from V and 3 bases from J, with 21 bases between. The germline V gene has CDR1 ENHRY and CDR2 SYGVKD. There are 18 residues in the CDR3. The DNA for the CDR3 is TGTGCCATCAGTGCCGCACCCGGGAGGGGCGTTGCTAATGAAAAACTGTTTTTT. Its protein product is CAISAAPGRGVANEKLFF.

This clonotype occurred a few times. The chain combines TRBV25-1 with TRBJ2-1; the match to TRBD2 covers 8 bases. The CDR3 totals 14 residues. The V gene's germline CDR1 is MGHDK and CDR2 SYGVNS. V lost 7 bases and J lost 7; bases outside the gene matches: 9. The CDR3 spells CASTNAGGGNEQFF. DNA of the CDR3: TGTGCCAGCACCAATGCGGGGGGAGGGAATGAGCAGTTCTTC.

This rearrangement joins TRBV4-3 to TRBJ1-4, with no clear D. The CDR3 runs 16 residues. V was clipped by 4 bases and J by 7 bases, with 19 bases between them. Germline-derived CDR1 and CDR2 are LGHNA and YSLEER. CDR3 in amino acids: CASSPRSPPRSEKLFF. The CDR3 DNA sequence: TGCGCCAGCAGCCCCCGATCGCCCCCTCGGAGTGAAAAACTGTTTTTT.

The CDR3 DNA is TGTGCCAGCAGCCAAGACCCTGGGAACAGGGAGGTGGAAAAACTGTTTTTT. This codes for CASSQDPGNREVEKLFF. The chain couples TRBV3-1 to TRBJ1-4; tentative D call: TRBD1 (6 bases). The CDR3 consists of 17 residues. With 0 bases removed from V and 8 bases from J, the gap between germline ends came to 19 bases. The germline CDR1 and CDR2 sequences are LGHDT and YNNKEL (reference sequence).

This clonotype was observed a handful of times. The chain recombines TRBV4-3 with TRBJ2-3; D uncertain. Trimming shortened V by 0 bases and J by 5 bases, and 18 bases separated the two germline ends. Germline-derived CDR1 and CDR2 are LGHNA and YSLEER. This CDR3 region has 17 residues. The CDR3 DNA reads TGCGCCAGCAGCCAAGATAGATCGGGTTTTGTTGAAGATACGCAGTATTTT. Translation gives CASSQDRSGFVEDTQYF.

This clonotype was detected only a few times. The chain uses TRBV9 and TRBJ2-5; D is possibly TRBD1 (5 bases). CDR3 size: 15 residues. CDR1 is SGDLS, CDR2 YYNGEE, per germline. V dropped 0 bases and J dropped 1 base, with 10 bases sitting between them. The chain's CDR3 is CASSVESRVQETQYF. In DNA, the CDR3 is TGTGCCAGCAGCGTAGAGAGCAGGGTCCAAGAGACCCAGTACTTC. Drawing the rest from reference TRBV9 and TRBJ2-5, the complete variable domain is DSGVTQTPKHLITATGQRVTLRCSPRSGDLSVYWYQQSLDQGLQFLIQYYNGEERAKGNILERFSAQQFPDLHSELNLSSLELGDSALYFCASSVESRVQETQYFGPGTRLLVL.

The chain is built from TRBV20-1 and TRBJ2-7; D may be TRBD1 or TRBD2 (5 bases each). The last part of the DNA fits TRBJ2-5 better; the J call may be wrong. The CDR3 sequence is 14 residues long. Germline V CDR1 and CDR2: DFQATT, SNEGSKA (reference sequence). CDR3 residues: CSPRGPEGKETQYF. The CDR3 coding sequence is TGCAGCCCCAGAGGGCCCGAGGGGAAAGAGACCCAGTACTTC.

The CDR3 loop reads CASSLAGQGGLFTYGYTF. Written as DNA, the CDR3 is TGTGCCAGCAGCTTAGCGGGACAGGGTGGCCTATTTACCTATGGCTACACCTTC. The rearrangement links TRBV7-6 to TRBJ1-2; TRBD1 matches at 9 bases. Trimming removed 0 bases from V and 4 bases from J; junction bases left unmatched: 12. CDR3 size: 18 residues. Germline lookup yields CDR1 SGHVS and CDR2 FNYEAQ.

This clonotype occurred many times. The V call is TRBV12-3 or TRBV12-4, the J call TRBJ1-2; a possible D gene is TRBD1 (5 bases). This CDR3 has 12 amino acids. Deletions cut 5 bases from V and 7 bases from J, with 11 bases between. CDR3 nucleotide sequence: TGTGCCAGCAGTCGGGGTCAGGGTGGCTACACCTTC. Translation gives CASSRGQGGYTF.

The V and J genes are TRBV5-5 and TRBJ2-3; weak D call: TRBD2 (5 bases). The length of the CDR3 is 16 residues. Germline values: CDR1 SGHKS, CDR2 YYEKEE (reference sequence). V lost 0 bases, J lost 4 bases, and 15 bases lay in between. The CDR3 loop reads CASSLDLRGRPDTQYF. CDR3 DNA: TGTGCCAGCAGCTTGGATCTGAGAGGGAGACCAGATACGCAGTATTTT.

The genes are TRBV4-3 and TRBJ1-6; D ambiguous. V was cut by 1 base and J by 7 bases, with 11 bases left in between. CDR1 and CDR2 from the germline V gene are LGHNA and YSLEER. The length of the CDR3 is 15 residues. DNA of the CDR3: TGCGCCAGCAGCCAAGGACACGGAGTCAATTCACCCCTCCACTTT. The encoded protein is CASSQGHGVNSPLHF.